These 3 T cell receptor beta chains were all obtained from the same sample, sequenced in a study of shared clonotypes between healthy human individuals. Produced via immunoSEQ multiplex PCR; TCRdb's table is partial and in-frame only. The table lists millions of clones, approximately 94% of them singletons, with roughly 1% in the top ten. Naive CD8 cells were CD45RO-negative, positively selected for CCR7, excluding terminally differentiated effector memory CD45RA+ cells. Sequencing input: naive CD8+ T cells sorted from blood. These receptors were collected from a man aged 18 to 30 in good health.

The chain has TRBV28 and TRBJ1-6; weak D call: TRBD1 (6 bases). Trimming left V 6 bases short and J 6 bases short, with 12 bases between. Germline V gene lookup returns CDR1 MDHEN and CDR2 SYDVKM. The CDR3 totals 14 residues. CDR3 bases: TGTGCCAGCAGCCCCACAGGGAGTAATTCACCCCTCCACTTT. Residues: CASSPTGSNSPLHF.

The chain has TRBV5-6 and TRBJ1-1; no definite D call. Trimming shortened V by 3 bases and J by 0 bases, and 12 bases separated the two germline ends. Per germline, CDR1 SGHDT and CDR2 YYEEEE. The CDR3 loop spans 15 amino acids. The chain's CDR3 is CASSSLTLMNTEAFF. The CDR3 DNA follows: TGTGCCAGCAGCTCCCTGACACTTATGAACACTGAAGCTTTCTTT. Full variable domain (missing parts from reference TRBV5-6 and TRBJ1-1): DAGVTQSPTHLIKTRGQQVTLRCSPKSGHDTVSWYQQALGQGPQFIFQYYEEEERQRGNFPDRFSGHQFPNYSSELNVNALLLGDSALYLCASSSLTLMNTEAFFGQGTRLTVV.

The genes are TRBV9 and TRBJ2-7; 8 nucleotides match TRBD1. Germline assignment: CDR1 SGDLS and CDR2 YYNGEE. The junction had 5 bases not matched to a gene; V was cut back by 0 bases and J by 6 bases. This CDR3 has 14 residues. The CDR3: CASSVGGQGTEQYF. CDR3 nucleotide sequence: TGTGCCAGCAGCGTAGGCGGACAGGGAACCGAGCAGTACTTC.